This is a list of T cell receptor beta chains from one sample in a study of CD8+ T cells in alopecia areata. Clones were sequenced by immunoSEQ multiplex PCR, and TCRdb holds only the in-frame ones, with some missing. The repertoire includes 70,000 to 95,000 clones, about 53% of them detected once, and approximately 5.4% sits in the top ten. What was sequenced was NKG2D-high CD8+ T cells sorted from blood. All receptors derive from a human donor with alopecia areata. The CDR3 runs from the conserved cysteine through the conserved F or W. D genes are given only for firm matches. For some rows the clone size is stated as once, few or many, or as a class when expanded; others skip it.

TGCGCCAGCAGCTTCGACAGGGACACTGAAGCTTTCTTT	CASSFDRDTEAFF	13	TRBJ1-1	few	TRBD1	TRBV5-1
TGTGCCAGCAGCGGGGGGCAGGGGCAGTTCTTC	CASSGGQGQFF	11	TRBJ2-1	NA	NA	TRBV9
TGTGCCAGCAGCTTGGTCCAAGAGACCCAGTACTTC	CASSLVQETQYF	12	TRBJ2-5	NA	NA	TRBV5-4
TGTGCCAGCAGCCTGACCAATCAGCCCCAGCATTTT	CASSLTNQPQHF	12	TRBJ1-5	NA	NA	TRBV5-6
TGCGCCAGCAGCGAGTTCTCCGGGGAGCTGTTTTTT	CASSEFSGELFF	12	TRBJ2-2	few	NA	TRBV4-1
TGTGCCAGCAGTTTGGGATCCCGGGACGTCCAAGAGACCCAGTACTTC	CASSLGSRDVQETQYF	16	TRBJ2-5	few	NA	TRBV28
TGCAGCGTCCTAACAGGGAAAGACCCTCCCCGGGGCTACACCTTC	CSVLTGKDPPRGYTF	15	TRBJ1-2	NA	NA	TRBV29-1
TGCGCCAGCAGCCAAGTCCCGTGGCGGGGGGGCCATGAGCAGTTCTTC	CASSQVPWRGGHEQFF	16	TRBJ2-1	NA	TRBD2	TRBV4-1
TGCAGCGTTGAGTCTGGGGAAATTGTCCATGGCTACACCTTC	CSVESGEIVHGYTF	14	TRBJ1-2	NA	NA	TRBV29-1
TGCAGCGTCCTCCGGGACAGGGGGTATGGCTACACCTTC	CSVLRDRGYGYTF	13	TRBJ1-2	NA	TRBD1	TRBV29-1
TGTGCCAGCAGTTCTCCGGGCAATGAGCAGTTCTTC	CASSSPGNEQFF	12	TRBJ2-1	once	NA	TRBV6-6
TGCAGCGCCGAAGACCGGGCAGGGGAGCTGTTTTTT	CSAEDRAGELFF	12	TRBJ2-2	NA	NA	TRBV29-1
TGTGCCAGCAGTTTAGGGTCGGGTAGCGACAATGAGCAGTTCTTC	CASSLGSGSDNEQFF	15	TRBJ2-1	few	NA	TRBV28
TGTGCCAGCAGTTCACGGTCGGACAGGGTGGCCGAGCAGTACTTC	CASSSRSDRVAEQYF	15	TRBJ2-7	few	TRBD1	TRBV28
TGTGCCAGCAGCTTAGATCCCGGGACCCCCGGTCTGTATTTT	CASSLDPGTPGLYF	14	TRBJ2-3	NA	NA	TRBV11-2
TGCAGCGTTGAAGCCCCGGTCGAGACAGGGGTCGAGCAGTACTTC	CSVEAPVETGVEQYF	15	TRBJ2-7	few	TRBD1	TRBV29-1
TGTGCCAGCAGCGGGGGCTTCAGCGCACCCCTCCACTTT	CASSGGFSAPLHF	13	TRBJ1-6	NA	NA	TRBV9
TGTGCCAGCAGTTTCGGGGGGTCAGATACGCAGTATTTT	CASSFGGSDTQYF	13	TRBJ2-3	few	TRBD2	TRBV28
TGTGCCAGCAGCTTAGGACAGGGTAATCAGCCCCAGCATTTT	CASSLGQGNQPQHF	14	TRBJ1-5	NA	TRBD1	TRBV7-9
TGCGCCAGCAGCTTTAGCGGGACCTACGAGCAGTACTTC	CASSFSGTYEQYF	13	TRBJ2-7	NA	TRBD2	TRBV5-1
TGCAGCGTTGAACCGGGGACTGGAGACGAGCAGTACTTC	CSVEPGTGDEQYF	13	TRBJ2-7	few	NA	TRBV29-1
TGCGCCAGCACCTCCTCCCCCAGGGGGAACACTGAAGCTTTCTTT	CASTSSPRGNTEAFF	15	TRBJ1-1	NA	NA	TRBV4-1
TGTGCCAGCACCCTGTCCACTAGCGCTTACAATGAGCAGTTCTTC	CASTLSTSAYNEQFF	15	TRBJ2-1	few	TRBD2	TRBV4-2
TGTGCCAGCAGCTTTTCCCCGCAAAAACTGTTTTTT	CASSFSPQKLFF	12	TRBJ1-4	once	NA	TRBV11-2
TGTGCCTGGAGTGGGGCTAGCGGGTACTATGAGCAGTTCTTC	CAWSGASGYYEQFF	14	TRBJ2-1	once	TRBD2	TRBV30
TGTGCCAGCGGGGAACTCGGGACAGACACCGGGGAGCTGTTTTTT	CASGELGTDTGELFF	15	TRBJ2-2	NA	TRBD1	TRBV27
TGCGCCAGCAGCTTTGAGGGGGAGCTGTTTTTT	CASSFEGELFF	11	TRBJ2-2	NA	NA	TRBV5-1
TGTGCCAGCAGTTATTCGAGACTAGCCCCCAATGAGCAGTTCTTC	CASSYSRLAPNEQFF	15	TRBJ2-1	NA	TRBD2	TRBV6-6
TGTGCCAGCAGTCCACAGGGGTTTGGCTACGAGCAGTACTTC	CASSPQGFGYEQYF	14	TRBJ2-7	NA	TRBD1	TRBV14
TGTGCCTGGAGTGTACCCGGGACTCCCATCACAGATACGCAGTATTTT	CAWSVPGTPITDTQYF	16	TRBJ2-3	NA	NA	TRBV30
TGTGCCAGCAGTGAAGCAGCCTACGAGCAGTACTTC	CASSEAAYEQYF	12	TRBJ2-7	few	NA	TRBV25-1
TGTGCCAGTAACCGGCCAGACAATGAGCAGTTCTTC	CASNRPDNEQFF	12	TRBJ2-1	NA	NA	TRBV19
TGTGCCAGCAGCTCAACGGGGGGCAACAATCCCACAGATACGCAGTATTTT	CASSSTGGNNPTDTQYF	17	TRBJ2-3	few	NA	TRBV7-9
TGCAGCGTTGTCCACGGCGAAGACTACGAGCAGTACTTC	CSVVHGEDYEQYF	13	TRBJ2-7	NA	NA	TRBV29-1
TGTGCCAGCAGCTCCCTGGAGGAGGGAGAGACCCAGTACTTC	CASSSLEEGETQYF	14	TRBJ2-5	few	NA	TRBV5-6
TGCGCCAGCAGCCAAGCGACGGATAACACCGGGGAGCTGTTTTTT	CASSQATDNTGELFF	15	TRBJ2-2	NA	NA	TRBV4-3
TGCGCCAGCAGCCAAGATAGCGGGTATACCGGGGAGCTGTTTTTT	CASSQDSGYTGELFF	15	TRBJ2-2	NA	TRBD2	TRBV4-1
TGTGCCAGCAGCGTAGGGAGCGTTGAGCAGTTCTTC	CASSVGSVEQFF	12	TRBJ2-1	NA	NA	TRBV9
TGTGCCAGCAGCCCGCCCGGCCCTAATGAAAAACTGTTTTTT	CASSPPGPNEKLFF	14	TRBJ1-4	few	NA	TRBV7-9
TGCAGCGGGGAGTCAGATACGCAGTATTTT	CSGESDTQYF	10	TRBJ2-3	few	NA	TRBV29-1
TGTGCCAGCAGTTGGAGGGCTGGGGCCAACGTCCTGACTTTC	CASSWRAGANVLTF	14	TRBJ2-6	few	NA	TRBV28
TGTGCCAGCAGCTTAAGTTACACAACTGGAGCGGCCTACGAGCAGTACTTC	CASSLSYTTGAAYEQYF	17	TRBJ2-7	NA	NA	TRBV11-2
TGCAGCGTTCTGGCGGAAACCTACGAGCAGTACTTC	CSVLAETYEQYF	12	TRBJ2-7	NA	NA	TRBV29-1